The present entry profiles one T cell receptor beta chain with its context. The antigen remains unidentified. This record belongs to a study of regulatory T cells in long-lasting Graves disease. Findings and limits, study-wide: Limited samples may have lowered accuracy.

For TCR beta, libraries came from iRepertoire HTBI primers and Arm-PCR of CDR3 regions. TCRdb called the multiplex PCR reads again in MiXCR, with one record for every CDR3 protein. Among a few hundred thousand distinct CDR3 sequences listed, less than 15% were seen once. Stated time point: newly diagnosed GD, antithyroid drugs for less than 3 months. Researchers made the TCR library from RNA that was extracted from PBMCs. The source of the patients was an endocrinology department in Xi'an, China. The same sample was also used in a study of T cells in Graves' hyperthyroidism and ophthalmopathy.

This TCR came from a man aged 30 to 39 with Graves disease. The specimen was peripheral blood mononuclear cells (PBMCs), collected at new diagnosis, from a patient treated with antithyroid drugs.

CDR3 sequence (DNA): TGTGCCAGCAGCCCAAACAGACACAATGAGCAGTTCTTC. Its protein product is CASSPNRHNEQFF. The V call is TRBV11-1, the J call TRBJ2-1; D gene unclear. The CDR3 is 13 amino acids. The germline V gene has CDR1 SGHAT and CDR2 FQDESV (reference sequence). V was shortened by 5 bases and J by 5 bases, with 10 bases between the two germline ends.